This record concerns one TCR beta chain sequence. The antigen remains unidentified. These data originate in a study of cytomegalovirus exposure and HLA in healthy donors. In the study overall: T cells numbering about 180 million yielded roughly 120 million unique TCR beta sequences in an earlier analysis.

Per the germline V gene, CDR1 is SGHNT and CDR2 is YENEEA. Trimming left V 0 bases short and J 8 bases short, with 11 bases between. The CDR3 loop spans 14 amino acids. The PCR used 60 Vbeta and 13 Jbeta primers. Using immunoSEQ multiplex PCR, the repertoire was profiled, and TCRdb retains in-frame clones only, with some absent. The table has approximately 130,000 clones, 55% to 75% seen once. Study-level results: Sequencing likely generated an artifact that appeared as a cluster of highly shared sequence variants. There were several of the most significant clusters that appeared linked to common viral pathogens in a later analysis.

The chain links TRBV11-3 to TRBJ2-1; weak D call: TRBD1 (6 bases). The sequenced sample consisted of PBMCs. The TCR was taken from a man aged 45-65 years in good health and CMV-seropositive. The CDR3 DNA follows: TGTGCCAGCAGCTTAGATCTTGGGGGCGATGAGCAGTTCTTC. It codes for CASSLDLGGDEQFF.